Listed below are T cell receptor beta chains from one sample, sequenced in a study of blood T cell repertoires in COVID-19. The data were produced by immunoSEQ multiplex PCR, yet TCRdb's version contains in-frame clones alone and is incomplete. Here the sample spans approximately 280,000 clones, 89% being singletons. Sequences were obtained from peripheral blood. The receptors here all came from a man over 45 with acute or convalescent COVID-19. The CDR3 runs from the conserved cysteine through the conserved F or W. Fields, in order: D gene, clone size, V gene, J gene, CDR3 protein, CDR3 DNA. A D gene is named only where the DNA matches it firmly. The size of a clone is reported for some rows only, either as once, few or many, or as a class for expanded clones.

>TRBD1|.|TRBV5-1|TRBJ1-4
CASSLQPGQGNEKLFF
TGCGCCAGCAGCCTTCAGCCGGGACAGGGTAATGAAAAACTGTTTTTT
>.|.|TRBV9|TRBJ1-2
CASSVARGGGLLGYTF
TGTGCCAGCAGCGTAGCTCGTGGCGGGGGACTCCTCGGCTACACCTTC
>.|.|TRBV6-5|TRBJ1-1
CASSYGGAGNTEAFF
TGTGCCAGCAGTTACGGGGGGGCCGGGAACACTGAAGCTTTCTTT
>.|.|TRBV5-1|TRBJ1-6
CASSLEGHNPLHF
TGCGCCAGCAGCTTGGAGGGGCATAACCCCCTCCACTTT
>.|once|TRBV9|TRBJ1-4
CASSVLGAKSEKLFF
TGTGCCAGCAGCGTACTGGGGGCCAAGAGTGAAAAACTGTTTTTT
>TRBD1|.|TRBV12-3/TRBV12-4|TRBJ2-3
CASSFLGQGAQYF
TGTGCCAGCAGTTTTTTAGGACAGGGGGCGCAGTATTTT
>.|.|TRBV29-1|TRBJ2-3
CSPRRDTTDTQYF
TGCAGCCCCCGCAGGGATACCACAGATACGCAGTATTTT
>.|.|TRBV5-1|TRBJ2-1
CASSLGGPYNEQFF
TGCGCCAGCAGCTTGGGCGGTCCCTACAATGAGCAGTTCTTC
>TRBD1|.|TRBV19|TRBJ2-6
CASKDRGEGSGANVLTF
TGTGCCAGTAAAGACAGGGGCGAGGGGTCTGGGGCCAACGTCCTGACTTTC
>.|.|TRBV5-6|TRBJ1-2
CASSLEAGDYGYTF
TGTGCCAGCAGCTTGGAGGCAGGTGACTATGGCTACACCTTC
>.|.|TRBV10-2|TRBJ1-2
CASSESPGVGYTF
TGCGCCAGCAGTGAGTCCCCCGGGGTTGGCTACACCTTC
>.|once|TRBV2|TRBJ1-5
CASQGGGNQPQHF
TGTGCCAGTCAAGGGGGGGGAAATCAGCCCCAGCATTTT
>.|.|TRBV7-2|TRBJ1-4
CASSLVGGKNEKLFF
TGTGCCAGCAGCTTAGTGGGAGGGAAAAATGAAAAACTGTTTTTT
>TRBD1|.|TRBV4-1|TRBJ1-2
CASSQAWDRRLDYGYTF
TGCGCCAGCAGCCAAGCGTGGGACAGGCGGTTGGACTATGGCTACACCTTC
>TRBD2|once|TRBV7-2|TRBJ2-1
CASSRTSGRPNEQFF
TGTGCCAGCAGCCGGACTAGCGGGCGGCCGAATGAGCAGTTCTTC
>TRBD2|.|TRBV5-4|TRBJ2-6
CASSRGEGDSGANVLTF
TGTGCCAGCAGCCGAGGGGAGGGAGACTCTGGGGCCAACGTCCTGACTTTC
>TRBD1|once|TRBV3-1/TRBV3-2|TRBJ2-7
CASSSPRDRRHYEQYF
TGTGCCAGCAGCTCACCCCGGGACAGGCGGCACTACGAGCAGTACTTC